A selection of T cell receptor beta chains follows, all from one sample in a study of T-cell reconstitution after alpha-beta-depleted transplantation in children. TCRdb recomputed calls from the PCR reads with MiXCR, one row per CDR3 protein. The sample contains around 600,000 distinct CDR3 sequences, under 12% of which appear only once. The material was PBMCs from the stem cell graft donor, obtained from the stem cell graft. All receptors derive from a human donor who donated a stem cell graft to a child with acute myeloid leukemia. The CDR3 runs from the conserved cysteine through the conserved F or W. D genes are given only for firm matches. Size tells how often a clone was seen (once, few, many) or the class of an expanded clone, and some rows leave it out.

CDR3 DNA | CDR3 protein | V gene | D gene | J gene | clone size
TGTGCCAGCAGACCCCCTACCGGGACTAGCGGCCGAAATGAGCAGTTCTTC | CASRPPTGTSGRNEQFF | TRBV6-1 | TRBD2 | TRBJ2-1 | NA
TGCAGTGCGGTTACTAGTATTGGCTACAATGAGCAGTTCTTC | CSAVTSIGYNEQFF | TRBV20-1 | NA | TRBJ2-1 | few
TGTGCCAGCACGTCTGCTGGAGTGGAGACCCAGTACTTC | CASTSAGVETQYF | TRBV6-5 | NA | TRBJ2-5 | few
TGTGCCAGCAGTTACGACAGGGGAGCAGAAAAACTGTTTTTT | CASSYDRGAEKLFF | TRBV12-3/TRBV12-4 | TRBD1 | TRBJ1-4 | many
TGCGCCAGCAGCTTGGGACAGTACAATGGGCAGTTCTTC | CASSLGQYNGQFF | TRBV5-1 | NA | TRBJ2-1 | once
TGCGCCAGCAGCCTCAGCCCGTCAACTAATGAAAAACTGTTTTTT | CASSLSPSTNEKLFF | TRBV5-1 | NA | TRBJ1-4 | many
TGCAGCCATAAGGGGGGGAACACTGAAGCTTTCTTT | CSHKGGNTEAFF | TRBV29-1 | NA | TRBJ1-1 | NA
TGTGCCACCAGCAGAGATCACACTTCCTACGAGCAGTACTTC | CATSRDHTSYEQYF | TRBV15 | NA | TRBJ2-7 | many
TGTGCCATCAGTGAGAATGGGGGCCCGAACACTGAAGCTTTCTTT | CAISENGGPNTEAFF | TRBV10-3 | NA | TRBJ1-1 | many
TGTGCCAGTAGTATTCTTCCTCAACAGGCCTCCTACAATGAGCAGTTCTTC | CASSILPQQASYNEQFF | TRBV19 | NA | TRBJ2-1 | NA
TGCAGTGCTGGCCTACTAGCGGGAGGGGGTTCCGGCGAGCAGTACTTC | CSAGLLAGGGSGEQYF | TRBV20-1 | TRBD2 | TRBJ2-7 | few
TGTGCCAGCAGCGCAGCGGGACTAGCGGGCGTCCCTTACAATGAGCAGTTCTTC | CASSAAGLAGVPYNEQFF | TRBV9 | TRBD2 | TRBJ2-1 | NA
TGCGCCAGCAGCCAAGGACTTCAGAACACCGGGGAGCTGTTTTTT | CASSQGLQNTGELFF | TRBV4-3 | NA | TRBJ2-2 | many
TGTGCCACCGCTACGCGTTACGAGCAGTACTTC | CATATRYEQYF | TRBV27 | NA | TRBJ2-7 | NA
TGTGCCAGCAGCTTGGGACTAGCGGGAGGGCGAAACGATGAGCAGTTCTTC | CASSLGLAGGRNDEQFF | TRBV5-5 | TRBD2 | TRBJ2-1 | few
TGTGCCAGCTATAGGGTGAACACTGAAGCTTTCTTT | CASYRVNTEAFF | TRBV6-2/TRBV6-3 | NA | TRBJ1-1 | NA
TGTGCCAGCAGCCCCCGGGACCTGACGGGGACCCAGTACTTC | CASSPRDLTGTQYF | TRBV7-8 | NA | TRBJ2-5 | NA
TGCAGTGCTAGAGACCACCTAGCGGGAAGAACAGATACGCAGTATTTT | CSARDHLAGRTDTQYF | TRBV20-1 | TRBD2 | TRBJ2-3 | many
TGCAGCGGCGCACACAGGGAAGGAGAGACCCAGTACTTC | CSGAHREGETQYF | TRBV29-1 | NA | TRBJ2-5 | few
TGTGCCAGCAGCTTAGTTTCGGGGGCTGAGTACGAGCAGTACTTC | CASSLVSGAEYEQYF | TRBV7-9 | NA | TRBJ2-7 | many
TGCGCCAGCAGCTTGGGACCGGGACAGGGAAAGCATGAGCAGTTCTTC | CASSLGPGQGKHEQFF | TRBV5-1 | TRBD1 | TRBJ2-1 | NA
TGTGCCAGCAGCGTGGACAGGGGGAATCAGCCCCAGCATTTT | CASSVDRGNQPQHF | TRBV7-2 | TRBD1 | TRBJ1-5 | NA
TGTGCCAGCAGTTTAGGGGGGACAAGCTCCTACGAGCAGTACTTC | CASSLGGTSSYEQYF | TRBV5-1 | NA | TRBJ2-7 | many
TGCAGTGCTAGAGACTACATAGCGGGAGGCTACAATGAGCAGTTCTTC | CSARDYIAGGYNEQFF | TRBV20-1 | TRBD2 | TRBJ2-1 | NA
TGTGCCAGCAGCTTGGGGCAGATTCTCACCGGGGAGCTGTTTTTT | CASSLGQILTGELFF | TRBV5-6 | NA | TRBJ2-2 | many
TGCAGTGCTAGAACCAATGAAGCTGAAGCTTTCTTT | CSARTNEAEAFF | TRBV20-1 | NA | TRBJ1-1 | few
TGTGCCAGCAGTTACGATGGGGTCGCGGATACGCAGTATTTT | CASSYDGVADTQYF | TRBV6-2/TRBV6-3 | NA | TRBJ2-3 | NA
TGTGCCTGGAGTGTACGGCCAGATCTTGAGCAGTTCTTC | CAWSVRPDLEQFF | TRBV30 | NA | TRBJ2-1 | NA
TGTGCCAGCTCACCGGGACTAGCGGAAGGCGAGCAGTACTTC | CASSPGLAEGEQYF | TRBV18 | TRBD2 | TRBJ2-7 | few
TGCAGCGCCACCCCCCAGCTCAGGGATGAGCAGTTCTTC | CSATPQLRDEQFF | TRBV29-1 | NA | TRBJ2-1 | many
TGTGCCACCAGCCCCATCCGGGACAGGGGCTACGAGCAGTACTTC | CATSPIRDRGYEQYF | TRBV15 | TRBD1 | TRBJ2-7 | many
TGTGCCAGCAGCTCGTCCGGGTCTATCACCTACGAGCAGTACTTC | CASSSSGSITYEQYF | TRBV4-2 | NA | TRBJ2-7 | many
TGTGCCAGCAGCGTAGTGCACCTAGCGGGAGGCACCGGGGAGCTGTTTTTT | CASSVVHLAGGTGELFF | TRBV9 | TRBD2 | TRBJ2-2 | many
TGCGCCAGCAGCCAATCCTTTAATTCACCCCTCCACTTT | CASSQSFNSPLHF | TRBV4-3 | NA | TRBJ1-6 | many
TGTGCCAGCATCACTGGAGGGTATGGCTACACCTTC | CASITGGYGYTF | TRBV28 | NA | TRBJ1-2 | NA
TGTGCCACCAGTGATTTGCTGGCGCTCTCCTACAATGAGCAGTTCTTC | CATSDLLALSYNEQFF | TRBV24-1 | NA | TRBJ2-1 | many
TGTGCCAGCAGTGAATCGGCGGGGGGCGGACACGGAGAGCAGTACTTC | CASSESAGGGHGEQYF | TRBV25-1 | TRBD2 | TRBJ2-7 | many
TGTGCCAGCAGCTCAAACCTTCTCCAGGGGGCGGTCCAGCCCCAGCATTTT | CASSSNLLQGAVQPQHF | TRBV7-2 | TRBD1 | TRBJ1-5 | NA
TGCAGCGTCTCCGGGCTAGCGCCAACCTACGAGCAGTACTTC | CSVSGLAPTYEQYF | TRBV29-1 | NA | TRBJ2-7 | NA
TGCGCCAGCAGCTTCTTCCGGAATGAGCAGTTCTTC | CASSFFRNEQFF | TRBV5-1 | NA | TRBJ2-1 | many
TGTGCCAGCGGTCAAGGGGGGTTTGGCATTCAGTACTTC | CASGQGGFGIQYF | TRBV12-3/TRBV12-4 | NA | TRBJ2-4 | few
TGTGCCACCAGTGCCGGGACAGGGGGCTCCTACGAGCAGTACTTC | CATSAGTGGSYEQYF | TRBV24-1 | TRBD1 | TRBJ2-7 | NA
TGCAGCGACCGGACTAGCGGGAGACGTTATGAGCAGTTCTTC | CSDRTSGRRYEQFF | TRBV29-1 | TRBD2 | TRBJ2-1 | few